The 9 T cell receptor beta chains below all came from one sample that was sequenced in a study of T cell responses to AZD1222 COVID-19 vaccine. The protocol was immunoSEQ multiplex PCR, while the TCRdb copy is restricted to in-frame clones and leaves out a portion. In the table there are about 180,000 clones, 75% to 95% of which are singletons. This material consisted of peripheral blood, taken on day 0 of AZD1222 vaccination. The receptor source for this set is an adult in good health.

The chain recombines TRBV19 with TRBJ1-1, with D tentatively TRBD1 (5 bases). The CDR3 runs 13 residues. From germline, CDR1 is LNHDA and CDR2 SQIVND (reference sequence). V lost 0 bases and J 6 bases, leaving 8 bases between the germline ends. The CDR3 reads CASSIDWGAEAFF. The CDR3 region has the DNA TGTGCCAGTAGTATAGATTGGGGGGCTGAAGCTTTCTTT.

This chain joins TRBV6-5 and TRBJ2-2; D possibly corresponds to TRBD1 (7 bases). The CDR3 is 15 amino acids. Germline values: CDR1 MNHEY, CDR2 SVGAGI. Trimming took 10 bases from V and 1 from J, leaving 16 bases between them. In DNA, the CDR3 is TGTGCCACGAATTCAGGGGGACTGAACACCGGGGAGCTGTTTTTT. It encodes CATNSGGLNTGELFF.

The chain carries TRBV2 and TRBJ1-2; 10 bases agree with TRBD1. From germline, CDR1 is SNHLY and CDR2 FYNNEI. The CDR3 length is 17 residues. With 5 bases clipped from V and 3 bases from J, the junction kept 12 bases outside the gene matches. The CDR3 loop reads CASSLTGQGTWDYGYTF. In DNA form, the CDR3 reads TGTGCCAGCAGTCTGACGGGACAGGGGACGTGGGACTATGGCTACACCTTC.

The rearrangement joins TRBV20-1 to TRBJ2-7, with 8 positions matching TRBD2. This CDR3 region has 14 residues. V shed 3 bases, J shed 2 bases, and the junction held 6 bases outside the gene matches. Germline assignment: CDR1 DFQATT and CDR2 SNEGSKA (reference sequence). The CDR3 region has the DNA TGCAGTGCTAGTCGCGGGGGGAACGCCTACGAGCAGTACTTC. Protein: CSASRGGNAYEQYF.

The chain is built from TRBV5-5 and TRBJ2-1, with D perhaps matching TRBD1 (5 bases). Trimming stripped 4 bases from V and 0 bases from J, with 17 bases between. The germline V gene encodes CDR1 SGHKS and CDR2 YYEKEE (reference sequence). The CDR3 totals 17 residues. The CDR3 loop reads CASSPTDIRSSYNEQFF. DNA for the CDR3: TGTGCCAGCAGCCCTACGGACATCCGGAGCTCCTACAATGAGCAGTTCTTC.

The chain has TRBV11-3 and TRBJ2-3; D is perhaps TRBD2 (6 bases). The CDR3 covers 15 residues. Germline CDR1 and CDR2: SGHNT and YENEEA. The V and J ends lost 7 bases and 4 bases respectively, with 18 bases between them. The CDR3 here is CASIPRLGGPDTQYF. The DNA of the CDR3 is TGTGCCAGCATCCCGAGGTTGGGGGGTCCAGATACGCAGTATTTT.

The chain combines TRBV9 with TRBJ2-1; either TRBD1 or TRBD2 may supply D (6 bases each). The CDR3 contains 15 residues. Germline V CDR1 and CDR2: SGDLS, YYNGEE. V was cut by 4 bases and J by 7 bases, with 18 bases left in between. CDR3 residues: CASSLGGSLGNEQFF. The CDR3 nucleotides read TGTGCCAGCAGCCTGGGGGGCAGCTTGGGGAATGAGCAGTTCTTC. The complete variable domain, with remaining parts taken from reference TRBV9 and TRBJ2-1, reads DSGVTQTPKHLITATGQRVTLRCSPRSGDLSVYWYQQSLDQGLQFLIQYYNGEERAKGNILERFSAQQFPDLHSELNLSSLELGDSALYFCASSLGGSLGNEQFFGPGTRLTVL.

The chain is built from TRBV5-1 and TRBJ2-1; 7 bases are a match to TRBD2. Germline loops: CDR1 SGHRS, CDR2 YFSETQ. This CDR3 has 15 residues. V lost 4 bases, J lost 0 bases, and 4 bases stayed unmatched. The CDR3 nucleotides read TGCGCCAGCAGCCACCGGGACTACTCCTACAATGAGCAGTTCTTC. Its protein is CASSHRDYSYNEQFF.

As to this clone: The germline gene is not matched at one end of the junction; a read error may be the cause. V usage is TRBV11-2 and J usage is TRBJ1-6, with a weak D call TRBD1 (5 bases). From germline, CDR1 is SGHAT and CDR2 FQNNGV. This CDR3 is 13 amino acids long. The CDR3 loop is CASSGGQGSSLHF. The CDR3 nucleotides are TGTGCCAGCAGCGGCGGGCAGGGTTCATCCCTCCACTTT.